This TCR beta chain was captured in a study of early T cells in non-severe SARS-CoV-2 infection. Study results and caveats: Matches to VDJdb favored anti-spike CD8 responses and missed private and CD4 specificities.

MiXCR was run by TCRdb on the 5' RACE reads, yielding one entry per CDR3 protein. The data hold about 80,000 distinct CDR3 sequences, with about 12% observed a single time. Comments on this clonotype: The antigen is not known.

V lost 3 bases, J lost 5 bases, and 6 bases stayed unmatched. CDR3 size: 13 residues. CDR1 is DFQATT, CDR2 SNEGSKA, per germline (reference sequence). J is TRBJ1-2 and V is TRBV20-1; 7 bases line up with TRBD1. The TCR originated in an adult who was a healthcare worker with PCR-confirmed SARS-CoV-2 infection or an uninfected control (not recorded which). Sequencing was performed on whole blood. In DNA form, the CDR3 reads TGCAGTGCTAGCCGGACAGGAACTTATGGCTACACCTTC. Amino acid sequence: CSASRTGTYGYTF.